This T cell receptor (beta chain) was retrieved from a study of a mutant IDH1 vaccine in newly diagnosed glioma. Study overall: There were eight vaccinations for patients, given in weeks 1, 3, 5, 7, 11, 15, 19 and 23. Receipt of radiotherapy, temozolomide, or both preceded the study, and most received both. Onset of vaccination occurred 4-6 weeks following radiotherapy alone, or with temozolomide cycles.

As to this clone: Its antigen is undetermined.

This CDR3 has 15 residues. V shed 6 bases and J 0 bases; nucleotides not matched to a gene: 5. Looked up from germline, CDR1 is MNHEY and CDR2 is SVGAGI. Time point indicated: week 23, last vaccination. Vaccine doses each comprised 300 ug of mutant IDH1 20-mer peptide, with topical imiquimod. Data came from immunoSEQ multiplex PCR; TCRdb stores just in-frame clones and leaves some out. Among tens of thousands of clones listed, over 70% were seen once. Source: PBMCs, taken from a glioma patient whose treatment included an IDH1 peptide vaccine. This TCR came from a man between 40 and 49 years old with glioma. This chain joins TRBV6-5 and TRBJ1-3, with 7 bases identical to TRBD1. For the CDR3, the DNA is TGTGCCAGCAGGATGGGGACAGCCTCTGGAAACACCATATATTTT. Translation gives CASRMGTASGNTIYF.